These 6 T cell receptor beta chains were all obtained from the same sample, sequenced in a study of T cell responses to AZD1222 COVID-19 vaccine. Clones were read by immunoSEQ multiplex PCR, and TCRdb kept only the in-frame ones, dropping some. The data contain 100,000 to 130,000 clones, approximately 86% of them singletons. Sequencing used peripheral blood, obtained on day 0 of AZD1222 vaccination. The receptors were gathered from an adult in good health.

The chain uses TRBV7-2 and TRBJ1-1, with D perhaps TRBD1 (5 bases). The V end lost 5 bases, the J end lost 0 bases, and 10 bases lay between the germline ends. Germline assignment: CDR1 SGHTA and CDR2 FQGNSA. CDR3 size: 14 residues. This CDR3 is CASSPTALNTEAFF. CDR3 nucleotides: TGTGCCAGCAGCCCGACAGCTTTGAACACTGAAGCTTTCTTT.

As concerns this clone: The junction shows a germline mismatch at one end, possibly a read error. The chain carries TRBV4-2 and TRBJ1-1, with TRBD1 matching over 8 bases. This CDR3 contains 13 residues. CDR1 is LGHNA and CDR2 is YNFKEQ in the germline V gene. The CDR3 spells CASSLDRGSGWVF. The DNA of the CDR3 is TGTGCCAGCAGCCTTGACAGGGGCTCAGGGTGGGTCTTT.

There are a few counts of this clone. The rearrangement joins TRBV28 to TRBJ1-5; TRBD1 matches 9 bases. The trim removed 5 bases at V and 0 bases at J, leaving 14 bases unmatched. The CDR3 extends over 19 amino acids. The V gene's germline CDR1 is MDHEN and CDR2 SYDVKM. The CDR3 here is CASSNHRGLGTYSNQPQHF. The DNA of the CDR3 is TGTGCCAGCAGTAATCACAGGGGGCTGGGAACTTATAGCAATCAGCCCCAGCATTTT.

The DNA of the CDR3 is TGTGCCACCAGCAGCCCGGACAGGATGTTCTATGGCTACACCTTC. This codes for CATSSPDRMFYGYTF. The chain couples TRBV15 to TRBJ1-2; 7 nucleotides align to TRBD1. The CDR3 has 15 residues. Germline V gives CDR1 LNHNV, CDR2 YYDKDF (reference sequence). J was trimmed by 4 bases and V by 3 bases; bases with no gene match: 8.

The chain uses TRBV10-3 and TRBJ1-2; no definite D call. This CDR3 is built from 13 residues. CDR1 ENHRY and CDR2 SYGVKD come from the germline V gene. Trimming removed 0 bases from V and 8 bases from J, with 10 bases in between. The CDR3, as DNA: TGTGCCATCAGTGAGTCGGAGGGCTACGGCTACACCTTC. Encoded protein: CAISESEGYGYTF.

The chain joins TRBV29-1 to TRBJ2-1; D not certain. Per germline, CDR1 SQVTM and CDR2 ANQGSEA. This CDR3 comprises 14 residues. Trimming pared 0 bases from V and 7 bases from J, leaving 13 bases between. This CDR3 reads CSVEDTQRWNEQFF. In nucleotides, the CDR3 is TGCAGCGTTGAAGACACCCAACGGTGGAATGAGCAGTTCTTC.